The 25 T cell receptor beta chains below come from one sample, sequenced in a study of blood T cell repertoires in COVID-19. Method: immunoSEQ multiplex PCR; TCRdb's copy keeps in-frame clones and lacks some. The repertoire holds 84,000 or so clones, with 70% to 90% as singletons. Sequenced material: peripheral blood. These receptors were obtained from a man in his 60s with acute or convalescent COVID-19.

This clone was recorded a few times. The V gene is TRBV19, the J gene TRBJ1-2; 9 positions match TRBD1. This CDR3 has 14 residues. V trimming: 4 bases; J trimming: 7 bases; junction bases outside the gene matches: 7. Germline V gives CDR1 LNHDA, CDR2 SQIVND (reference sequence). The CDR3 region has the DNA TGTGCCAGTAGTACCCGGGGACAGGGAAGTGGCTACACCTTC. Translated: CASSTRGQGSGYTF.

The J gene is TRBJ2-7, the V gene TRBV7-8, with TRBD1 identical over 9 bases. Germline V gives CDR1 SGHVS, CDR2 FQNEAQ. This CDR3 contains 15 residues. Unmatched junction bases numbered 8, after V lost 3 bases and J lost 5 bases. The DNA for the CDR3 is TGTGCCAGCAGCTTTAGAAGGACAGGGGCCCACGAGCAGTACTTC. It is translated as CASSFRRTGAHEQYF.

V usage is TRBV30 and J usage is TRBJ2-4, with 7 nucleotides matching TRBD1. Germline V lookup: CDR1 GTSNPN, CDR2 SVGIG (reference sequence). CDR3 length: 14 amino acids. V shed 4 bases and J 3 bases; nucleotides not matched to a gene: 6. The CDR3 protein is CAWMTGLGKNIQYF. The CDR3 nucleotides are TGTGCCTGGATGACAGGGTTGGGCAAAAACATTCAGTACTTC.

CDR3 residues: CASRRSRNTEAFF. CDR3 sequence (DNA): TGTGCCAGTAGAAGATCGAGAAACACTGAAGCTTTCTTT. V is TRBV19 and J is TRBJ1-1, with no clear D. The CDR3 sequence is 13 residues long. In germline, CDR1 is LNHDA, CDR2 SQIVND (reference sequence). V dropped 6 bases and J dropped 2 bases, with 10 bases sitting between them.

The chain combines TRBV5-5 with TRBJ1-4, with TRBD1 matching over 7 bases. Looked up from germline, CDR1 is SGHKS and CDR2 is YYEKEE (reference sequence). V was pared by 4 bases and J by 1 base, with 7 bases of the junction left unmatched. The CDR3 runs to 16 residues. The CDR3 loop is CASSLRRQGTNEKLFF. CDR3 DNA: TGTGCCAGCAGCCTGCGTCGACAGGGAACTAATGAAAAACTGTTTTTT.

The chain recombines TRBV6-5 with TRBJ1-1, with 8 positions matching TRBD1. The CDR3 has 14 residues. V was pared by 8 bases and J by 1 base, with 6 bases of the junction left unmatched. Germline V gene data show CDR1 as MNHEY and CDR2 as SVGAGI. The DNA of the CDR3 is TGTGCCAGCGGCGGACAGGGCTCGAACACTGAAGCTTTCTTT. Protein: CASGGQGSNTEAFF.

V usage is TRBV5-1 and J usage is TRBJ2-3; 8 bases are shared with TRBD1. The CDR3 length is 16 residues. The junction had 6 bases not matched to a gene; V was cut back by 0 bases and J by 3 bases. Germline assignment: CDR1 SGHRS and CDR2 YFSETQ. The CDR3 DNA follows: TGCGCCAGCAGCTTGGGGACAGGGTATGGGACAGATACGCAGTATTTT. Amino acids: CASSLGTGYGTDTQYF.

The chain uses TRBV29-1 and TRBJ1-2, with TRBD1 identical over 8 bases. The CDR3 is 12 amino acids. J lost 8 bases, V lost 7 bases, and 9 bases had no gene match. The germline V gene encodes CDR1 SQVTM and CDR2 ANQGSEA. The CDR3 here is CSASETGDGYTF. CDR3 DNA: TGCAGCGCCTCCGAGACAGGGGACGGCTACACCTTC.

The chain joins TRBV27 to TRBJ2-7, with 11 bases matching TRBD2. Germline CDR1 and CDR2: MNHEY and SMNVEV (reference sequence). The CDR3 contains 19 residues. The J segment lost 0 bases and the V segment lost 2 bases, leaving 12 bases of the junction unmatched. CDR3 in DNA: TGTGCCAGCAGTTTAAGGGGAGGGGCTAGCGGGGGGCTCTCCTACGAGCAGTACTTC. Its protein is CASSLRGGASGGLSYEQYF.

The V and J genes are TRBV11-2 and TRBJ2-7; no firm D call. Trimming cost V 2 bases and J 3 bases, with 5 bases left between them. The germline gives CDR1 SGHAT, CDR2 FQNNGV. The CDR3 runs to 12 residues. The CDR3 loop is CASSLYSYEQYF. The DNA of the CDR3 is TGTGCCAGCAGCTTATACAGCTACGAGCAGTACTTC.

The rearrangement joins TRBV19 to TRBJ2-7; possibly TRBD1 for D (5 bases). The CDR3 consists of 14 residues. V shed 9 bases and J shed 0 bases, with 15 bases lying between them. Germline lookup yields CDR1 LNHDA and CDR2 SQIVND (reference sequence). This chain's CDR3 is CASRQGPGSYEQYF. The DNA for the CDR3 is TGTGCCAGCCGGCAGGGTCCGGGCTCCTACGAGCAGTACTTC.

V is TRBV6-5 and J is TRBJ1-4, with D hard to call. Germline lookup yields CDR1 MNHEY and CDR2 SVGAGI. V was shortened by 3 bases and J by 8 bases, with 10 bases between the two germline ends. This CDR3 has 13 residues. In nucleotides, the CDR3 is TGTGCCAGCAGTTATCGACTAGCCGAAAAACTGTTTTTT. It yields the protein CASSYRLAEKLFF.

This chain connects TRBV19 to TRBJ1-5; D possibly corresponds to TRBD1 (6 bases). V was clipped by 11 bases and J by 10 bases, with 18 bases between them. Germline V lookup: CDR1 LNHDA, CDR2 SQIVND (reference sequence). This CDR3 is 12 amino acids long. The CDR3 region is CASGQLSVPQHF. The CDR3, as DNA: TGTGCCTCCGGACAGCTATCAGTTCCCCAGCATTTT.

V gene TRBV24-1 combines with J gene TRBJ2-2, with a possible D match to TRBD1 (6 bases). The CDR3 contains 16 residues. V dropped 0 bases and J dropped 1 base, with 8 bases sitting between them. Germline CDR1 reads KGHDR; CDR2 reads SFDVKD. CDR3 nucleotide sequence: TGTGCCACCAGTGATTTGAAGGACAGGAACACCGGGGAGCTGTTTTTT. Translation gives CATSDLKDRNTGELFF.

The chain uses TRBV29-1 and TRBJ2-5, with a possible D match to TRBD1 (5 bases). CDR3 length: 12 residues. Germline V gene lookup returns CDR1 SQVTM and CDR2 ANQGSEA. Trimming pared 5 bases from V and 5 bases from J, leaving 12 bases between. CDR3 coding DNA: TGCAGCGTTTCTACAGGCCCCGAGACCCAGTACTTC. It codes for CSVSTGPETQYF.

The chain recombines TRBV28 with TRBJ2-5; 10 nucleotides agree with TRBD2. V was pared by 5 bases and J by 5 bases, with 8 bases of the junction left unmatched. This CDR3 contains 15 residues. Germline loops: CDR1 MDHEN, CDR2 SYDVKM. CDR3 residues: CASSRSSGGTETQYF. DNA for the CDR3: TGTGCCAGCAGTAGATCTAGCGGGGGTACGGAGACCCAGTACTTC.

The CDR3: CASHPGQGTYEQYF. The CDR3 bases are TGTGCCAGCCATCCAGGACAGGGTACCTACGAGCAGTACTTC. This sequence joins TRBV18 and TRBJ2-7, with 8 bases identical to TRBD1. The CDR3 is 14 amino acids. The germline CDR1 and CDR2 sequences are KGHSH and LQKENI. With 8 bases clipped from V and 2 bases from J, the junction kept 8 bases outside the gene matches.

The V and J genes are TRBV14 and TRBJ1-1, with a tentative D call TRBD1 (5 bases). V gave up 4 bases and J gave up 3 bases, with 12 bases separating them. CDR3 length equals 14 residues. Germline-derived CDR1 and CDR2 are SGHDN and FVKESK. The CDR3 is CASSPRRGYTEAFF. The CDR3 DNA reads TGTGCCAGCAGCCCTCGTCGGGGGTACACTGAAGCTTTCTTT.

The chain carries TRBV5-4 and TRBJ2-5; D perhaps matches TRBD2 (5 bases). Germline CDR1 is SGHNT and CDR2 is YYREEE (reference sequence). Between the trimmed V and J ends, which lost 0 bases and 6 bases, there was a span of 15 bases. The length of the CDR3 is 15 residues. This CDR3 is CASSLEASPVKTQYF. In nucleotides, the CDR3 is TGTGCCAGCAGCTTGGAAGCTAGCCCTGTGAAGACCCAGTACTTC.

Remarks on this clone: Other DNA sequences in the sample encode the same CDR3. V usage is TRBV6-5 and J usage is TRBJ1-1; D remains ambiguous. CDR1 and CDR2 from the germline V gene are MNHEY and SVGAGI. The CDR3 is 14 amino acids. V lost 0 bases to trimming and J lost 0 bases, with 5 bases between them. The CDR3, as DNA: TGTGCCAGCAGTTACTCGGAGCTGAACACTGAAGCTTTCTTT. Translating it yields CASSYSELNTEAFF.

The chain has TRBV2 and TRBJ2-3; 9 nucleotides match TRBD1. With V trimmed by 8 bases and J by 4 bases, 10 bases remained unmatched. Germline CDR1 is SNHLY and CDR2 is FYNNEI. CDR3 length: 15 residues. The chain's CDR3 is CASSPGQGEADTQYF. The CDR3 coding sequence is TGTGCCAGCTCACCGGGACAGGGAGAGGCAGATACGCAGTATTTT.

The chain combines TRBV5-1 with TRBJ1-1; D is unclear. Looked up from germline, CDR1 is SGHRS and CDR2 is YFSETQ. The CDR3 loop spans 13 amino acids. V was shortened by 4 bases and J by 1 base, with 8 bases between the two germline ends. CDR3 DNA sequence: TGCGCCAGCAGCGGTGGCTGGAACACTGAAGCTTTCTTT. Its protein is CASSGGWNTEAFF.

V usage is TRBV11-2 and J usage is TRBJ2-5, with 10 bases matching TRBD2. V lost 0 bases, J lost 9 bases, and 16 bases stayed unmatched. Germline V gene lookup returns CDR1 SGHAT and CDR2 FQNNGV. The CDR3 is made up of 18 amino acids. The CDR3 nucleotides are TGTGCCAGCAGCTTAGATATTAGCGGGGGGCCTGAATCTAGGGCCCAGTACTTC. The encoded protein is CASSLDISGGPESRAQYF.

This chain uses TRBV7-8 with TRBJ2-4; 7 bases are shared with TRBD1. The V gene's germline CDR1 is SGHVS and CDR2 FQNEAQ. The CDR3 is made up of 13 amino acids. V trimming: 1 base; J trimming: 8 bases; junction bases outside the gene matches: 2. The DNA of the CDR3 is TGTGCCAGCAGCTTAGGGACAGGAGACATTCAGTACTTC. The encoded protein is CASSLGTGDIQYF.

DNA of the CDR3: TGTGCCAGCAGCTTTGGGACAGAAGGCGAGCAGTACTTC. Translated: CASSFGTEGEQYF. This sequence joins TRBV7-2 and TRBJ2-7; TRBD1 agrees at 7 bases. CDR1 is SGHTA and CDR2 is FQGNSA in the germline V gene. This CDR3 region has 13 residues. V gave up 3 bases and J gave up 6 bases; unmatched junction bases: 5. The full variable domain, its missing parts supplied by reference TRBV7-2 and TRBJ2-7, is GAGVSQSPSNKVTEKGKDVELRCDPISGHTALYWYRQSLGQGLEFLIYFQGNSAPDKSGLPSDRFSAERTGGSVSTLTIQRTQQEDSAVYLCASSFGTEGEQYFGPGTRLTVT.